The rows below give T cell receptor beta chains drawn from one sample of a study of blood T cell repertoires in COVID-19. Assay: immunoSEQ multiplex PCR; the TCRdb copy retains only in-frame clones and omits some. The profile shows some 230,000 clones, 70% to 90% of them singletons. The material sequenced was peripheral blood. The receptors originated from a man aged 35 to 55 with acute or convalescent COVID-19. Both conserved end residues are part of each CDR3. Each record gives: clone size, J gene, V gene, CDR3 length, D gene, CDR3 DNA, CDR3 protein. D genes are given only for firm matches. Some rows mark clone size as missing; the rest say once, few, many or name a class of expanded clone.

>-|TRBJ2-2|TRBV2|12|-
TGTGCCAGCACCAGGAACACCGGGGAGCTGTTTTTT
CASTRNTGELFF
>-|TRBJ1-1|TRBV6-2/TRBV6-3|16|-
TGTGCCAGCAGCCACGACAGCGACACTATCAACACTGAAGCTTTCTTT
CASSHDSDTINTEAFF
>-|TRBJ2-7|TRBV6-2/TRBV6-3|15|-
TGTGCCAGCAGCCCCAGCGGGACAGGCCCTAAGGAGCAGTACTTC
CASSPSGTGPKEQYF
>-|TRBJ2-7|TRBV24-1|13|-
TGTGCCACCAGTGGCGGACAGCGGTCTGAGCAGTACTTC
CATSGGQRSEQYF
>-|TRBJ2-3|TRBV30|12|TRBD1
TGTGGCGGACAGGGGTTGACGGATACGCAGTATTTT
CGGQGLTDTQYF
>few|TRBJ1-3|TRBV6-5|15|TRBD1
TGTGCCAGCTGGGACAGGGCGATCTCTGGAAACACCATATATTTT
CASWDRAISGNTIYF
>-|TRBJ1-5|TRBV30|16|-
TGTGCCTGGAGTTTTGAAAACGTGGGGGCAGGTCAGCCCCAGCATTTT
CAWSFENVGAGQPQHF
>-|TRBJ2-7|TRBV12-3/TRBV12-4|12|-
TGTGCCAGCAGTCAGGGGTCCTACGAGCAGTACTTC
CASSQGSYEQYF
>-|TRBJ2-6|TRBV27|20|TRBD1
TGTGCCAGCAGTTCCGGGCAGGGGGTTCTCTCAGATCCTGGGGCCAACGTCCTGACTTTC
CASSSGQGVLSDPGANVLTF
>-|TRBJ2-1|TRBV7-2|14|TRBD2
TGTGCCAGCAGCGCGGGACTAGCTAACGGTGAGCAGTTCTTC
CASSAGLANGEQFF
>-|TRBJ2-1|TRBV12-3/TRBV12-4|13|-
TGTGCCAGCAGTTTGGGGCTGTACAATGAGCAGTTCTTC
CASSLGLYNEQFF
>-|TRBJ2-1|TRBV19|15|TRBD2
TGTGCCAGTAGTATTCAGGCGGGGGGGCCCTATGAGCAGTTCTTC
CASSIQAGGPYEQFF
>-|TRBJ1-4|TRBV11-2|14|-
TGTGCCAGCACCACGGGGGAGACGGGTGAAAAACTGTTTTTT
CASTTGETGEKLFF